This T cell receptor (beta chain) emerged from a study of CD8 T cells in Susac syndrome. Isolation of CD8+ and CD4+ T cells was performed negatively, whereas enrichment of TEMRA cells was done by FACS. After extraction with the RNeasy kit, about 0.45 to 1 ug of the RNA was reverse transcribed using random hexamers. Amplification of the TCR beta CDR3 was carried out by immunoSEQ multiplex PCR, which spanned a total of 54 Vbeta and 13 Jbeta segments. TCRdb re-analysed the immunoSEQ multiplex PCR reads in MiXCR, keeping a single row per CDR3 protein. The sample carries 150,000 to 180,000 distinct CDR3 sequences, about 94% recorded once. General study results and limits: That the number of individuals in its TCR sequencing and HLA analysis was relatively small was acknowledged by the study.

The J segment lost 12 bases and the V segment lost 4 bases, leaving 15 bases of the junction unmatched. The CDR3 is 14 amino acids. The germline V gene has CDR1 SGHRS and CDR2 YFSETQ. Comments on this clonotype: Its specificity is unknown.

This TCR was recovered from a human donor with multiple sclerosis. V is TRBV5-1 and J is TRBJ1-2, with 7 bases lining up with TRBD1. Sequenced sample: CD8+ T cells from PBMCs. CDR3 sequence reads: CASSPDGTAGGDTF. CDR3 coding DNA: TGCGCCAGCAGCCCCGACGGGACAGCCGGGGGTGACACCTTC.